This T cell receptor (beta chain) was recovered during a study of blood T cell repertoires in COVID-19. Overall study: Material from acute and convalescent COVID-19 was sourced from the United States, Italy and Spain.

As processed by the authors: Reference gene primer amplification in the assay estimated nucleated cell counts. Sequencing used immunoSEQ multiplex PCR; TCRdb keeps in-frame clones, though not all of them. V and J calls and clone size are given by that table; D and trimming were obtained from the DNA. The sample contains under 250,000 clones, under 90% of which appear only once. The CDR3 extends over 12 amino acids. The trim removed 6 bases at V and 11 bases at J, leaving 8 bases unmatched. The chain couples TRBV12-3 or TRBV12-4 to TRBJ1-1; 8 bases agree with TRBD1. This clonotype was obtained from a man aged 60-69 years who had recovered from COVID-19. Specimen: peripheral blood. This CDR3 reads CASRGQEPRAFF. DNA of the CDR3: TGTGCCAGCAGGGGACAGGAGCCTCGGGCTTTCTTT.